This T cell receptor (beta chain) was sequenced in a study of Graves' ophthalmopathy and Graves' hyperthyroidism. The study, taken as a whole, reports: The model flagged ophthalmopathy progression at around 70% sensitivity and around 72% specificity. With around 88% sensitivity and around 80% specificity, a 13-signature model separated ophthalmopathy from stable hyperthyroidism.

Amplification of the TCR beta CDR3 regions used RNA transcripts (as template). Amplification began with first-round RT-PCR using HTBI primers, then second-round multiplex PCR was performed. TCRdb called the multiplex PCR reads again in MiXCR, with one record for every CDR3 protein. Counted here are 40,000 or so distinct CDR3 sequences, roughly 50% occurring once; the ten biggest clones make up 26%. No donor had other autoimmune disease, uncontrolled infection, pregnancy or lactation. PBMCs were density-gradient isolated from approximately 10 ml fresh blood. In the case of this clonotype: As yet, its antigen is unknown.

Germline V gene lookup returns CDR1 LNHNV and CDR2 YYDKDF (reference sequence). V gave up 3 bases and J gave up 3 bases, with 6 bases separating them. The CDR3 totals 12 residues. The sample taken for sequencing was peripheral blood. V is TRBV15 and J is TRBJ2-7, with no clear D. This sequence originates from an adult woman with stable Graves' hyperthyroidism. In nucleotides, the CDR3 is TGTGCCACCAGCAGGGAACACTACGAGCAGTACTTC. Translated: CATSREHYEQYF.